This section outlines one T cell receptor (beta chain) sequence together with its context. Antigen unknown. These data belong to a study of cytomegalovirus exposure and HLA in healthy donors. Study-level findings and limits: Indistinguishable V segments, including TRBV6-2 and TRBV6-3, were excluded. Further analysis, carried out later, found HLA-associated TCR beta chains more clonally expanded than equally common other chains.

This CDR3 comprises 15 residues. With 0 bases clipped from V and 3 bases from J, the junction kept 3 bases outside the gene matches. Per the germline V gene, CDR1 is SEHNR and CDR2 is FQNEAQ (reference sequence). PCR amplification relied on 60 Vbeta primers (plus 13 Jbeta primers). Profiling relied on immunoSEQ multiplex PCR, and the TCRdb table lists in-frame clones only, not all of them. Altogether 130,000 to 150,000 clones are present, around 72% being singletons, with the ten largest covering around 14%. This sequence joins TRBV7-9 and TRBJ2-7, with TRBD2 matching over 9 bases. The receptor was derived from a human donor in good health. Sequencing input: PBMCs. In DNA form, the CDR3 reads TGTGCCAGCAGCTTAGCTAGCGGGAGTGACTACGAGCAGTACTTC. Translated: CASSLASGSDYEQYF.